This T cell receptor (beta chain) was captured by sequencing in a study of shared clonotypes between healthy human individuals (dated by TCRdb to 2020 to 2021). With respect to the entire study: Three men and a couple of women, aged 18 to 49 years, made up the cohort. For each donor, three plates each were used for CD4 naive and CD4 memory, two plates were used for CD8 naive, and one plate was used for CD8 memory. The study deeply sequenced blood TCR repertoires of five healthy adults to estimate repertoire size and the extent of clonotype sharing between individuals. Leukapheresis yielded between about 0.9 and 9.5 billion PBMCs per donor. To increase sequencing depth and limit assay-specific biases, different laboratories used diverse techniques to prepare libraries and sequence TCR repertoires.

This clone turned up a few times. Its antigen has not been determined. Per-base quality was not reported, and no clone a single base away is much larger than it. CD8 naive samples were obtained by positive selection for CCR7 among CD45RO-negative cells, yielding a CD45RA+CCR7+ population from which TemRA cells were excluded. The donors were healthy, HIV-negative adults with no recently reported acute infections or vaccinations. Every donor was a Caucasian adult residing in Nashville, Tennessee, USA. Blood was collected by leukapheresis, and PBMCs were isolated by Ficoll-Histopaque density gradient centrifugation and then cryopreserved in liquid nitrogen vapor phase. Analytical flow cytometry was used to check the purity and quantity of each magnetically sorted T cell population. Genomic DNA was isolated from each sorted fraction and quantified by UV absorbance on a Nanodrop 2000c. TCR CDR3 regions were amplified from genomic DNA by multiplex PCR using the deep immunoSEQ assay. For each cell subset, the extracted genomic DNA was distributed evenly across all wells of several immunoSEQ 96-well plates, and each plate served as one replicate. For sorted subsets, around 200 ng genomic DNA, equal to about 30,000 T cell genomes, was loaded into each replicate PCR. Purified libraries were measured with a Qubit 3.0 fluorometer, size-checked on a Bioanalyzer 2100, and measured again with the KAPA Library Quantification kit. Every immunoSEQ 96-well plate was sequenced on a separate single-read 150-cycle Illumina NextSeq 550 flow cell. From the authors' description of their analysis: Because the immunoSEQ output held only junctional sequences and lacked quality scores, the filtering could not match the filtering applied to full-length reads. Sequences were annotated with PyIR, a Python wrapper for IgBLAST v1.9, and V/J genes and CDR3 were assigned using IMGT germline references. Any read was removed if the V/J assignment was weak (E-value above 1e-6), the CDR3 was missing, or the read contained stop codons, out-of-frame junctions, or ambiguous translated residues. A V3J clonotype was defined by an identical inferred V gene, J gene, and CDR3 amino acid sequence. Percentage overlap between repertoires was computed as shared unique clonotypes divided by the size of the smaller repertoire. Richness of each repertoire was evaluated using RTK rarefaction, the Chao1 estimator, and Recon v2.1 estimates of unobserved clonotypes. For all TCRbeta clonotypes obtained by the gDNA method from a handful of donors, generation probabilities were computed with OLGA. The table was pulled from immuneACCESS by TCRdb, which kept in-frame rearrangements only. Such tables lose some clones; where checked, under half of the loss comes from unresolved V genes, and the rest has no known cause. The V and J calls and clone size come from that table; D and trimming were worked out from the DNA. For this sample there are about 2 million clones; about 95% appear just once. The ten top clones hold approximately 1.2% of the sample.

At the junction V is shortened by 3 bases and J by 6 bases, with 13 bases in between. The CDR3 runs 13 amino acids, cysteine and phenylalanine included. Only the CDR3 part of the read is kept: 39 bases, read in frame from the first base. CDR1 and CDR2 were assigned from the germline V gene as SQVTM and ANQGSEA. Results and caveats for the whole study, not just this receptor: Compared with non-shared clonotypes, clonotypes shared by all four sorted-subset donors had higher generation probabilities. Naive subsets generally had larger estimated clonotype richness than memory subsets. Because the study included only a small number of donors, the genetic and exposure-history diversity represented was limited. About 5% of naive CD4, 3% to 4% of naive CD8, approximately 2% of memory CD4, and approximately 0.39% of memory CD8 clonotypes were shared across a few donors. Incomplete sequencing was indicated by rarefaction of sorted-subset datasets, despite the large sequencing depth. Sampling was restricted to blood, and TCR repertoires in tissues likely differ from the TCR repertoires found in blood. Based on pairwise subsampling, the degree of clonotype sharing among donors was expected to be affected by sequencing depth.

The TCR sequence derives from a man aged 18 to 30 in good health. Source material: naive CD8+ T cells sorted from blood. The label giving this sample's cell subset or site can be read as: CD45RA+CCR7+. The rearrangement joined TRBV29-1 to TRBJ2-3; the D region possibly corresponds to TRBD2 (6 bases align). CDR3 sequence: CSVDLAGTDTQYF. The DNA sequence is given as TGCAGCGTTGACTTGGCGGGGACTGATACGCAGTATTTT.